Below, one TCR beta chain is given with its context. V lost 2 bases, J lost 5 bases, and 7 bases lay in between. This CDR3 spans 13 amino acids. The germline CDR1 and CDR2 sequences are KGHSH and LQKENI. Sample-barcoded 5' priming and a J-beta primer mix drove a second PCR of roughly 7 to 11 cycles. TCRdb ran MiXCR on the 5' RACE reads and lists one entry per CDR3 protein. The profile shows a few hundred thousand distinct CDR3 sequences, approximately 51% of them singletons. The source of the sample is a study of blood T cells in healthy people across ages. Material: blood. The chain carries TRBV18 and TRBJ1-5; D remains ambiguous. This receptor was identified in a man between 60 and 75 years old in good health. DNA of the CDR3: TGTGCCAGCTCACCAGGCCAAGATCAGCCCCAGCATTTT. Its translation is CASSPGQDQPQHF.